This T cell receptor beta chain derives from a study of blood T cell repertoires in COVID-19. For the study at large: Sites in the United States, Italy and Spain provided acute and convalescent COVID-19 samples. Sample material is recorded as cDNA or gDNA derived from T cells, B-cell-depleted T cells, or PBMCs.

Sequenced by immunoSEQ multiplex PCR; TCRdb stores in-frame clones only, minus some. Of a few hundred thousand clones listed, roughly nine tenths are singletons. Germline V CDR1 and CDR2: SGHRS, YFSETQ. The length of the CDR3 is 16 residues. V trimming: 3 bases; J trimming: 5 bases; junction bases outside the gene matches: 6. Grouping used clinical history reported by participants in a survey and questionnaire. Cohort 3 recovered donors had two negative PCRs, clearance, or symptom resolution. The chain uses TRBV5-1 and TRBJ2-5; 14 bases line up with TRBD2. The receptor comes from a woman aged 30 to 39 who had recovered from COVID-19. The sequenced sample was PBMCs or T cells enriched from blood (not recorded which). The CDR3 reads CASSSGTSGGKETQYF. CDR3 nucleotide sequence: TGCGCCAGCAGCTCCGGGACTAGCGGGGGTAAGGAGACCCAGTACTTC.